This TCR beta chain derives from a study of T cell changes during pregnancy in multiple sclerosis (dated by TCRdb to between 2019 and 2020). Context from the whole study: The study examined how the T cell repertoire changed over the course of pregnancy in women with multiple sclerosis.

Library construction relied on the immunoSEQ multiplex PCR assay. The immuneACCESS repertoire file appears here via TCRdb, limited to in-frame rearrangements. These files lack a portion of the clones; in checked studies, under half of the deficit traces to unresolved V genes, and the cause of the others is not known. For this sample the table gives 50,000 to 80,000 clones, of which 90% to 95% were detected only once. The ten largest clones represent approximately 5.7% of the sample. The trim is 2 bases for V and 3 bases for J, with a gap of 10 bases between the germline ends. The germline V gene provides CDR1 SGHVS and CDR2 FNYEAQ. There are 14 amino acids in the CDR3, from cysteine to phenylalanine inclusive. The DNA shown is the 42-base CDR3, in frame from base 1. This clone appeared a single time. The specificity of this receptor is unknown. The record has no base qualities; no much larger clone is one base away.

The rearrangement combines TRBV7-6 with TRBJ1-1; TRBD1 is possibly the D segment (6 matching bases). The clonotype was recovered from a female donor with multiple sclerosis, enrolled in a pregnancy study. Sequencing was performed on CD8+ T cells from peripheral blood mononuclear cells, taken before pregnancy. The bases read TGTGCCAGCAGCTTACAGGGGTTGGACACTGAAGCTTTCTTT. This yields the protein CASSLQGLDTEAFF.